This TCR beta chain was profiled in a study of blood T cell repertoires in COVID-19. Study summary: Acute and convalescent COVID-19 specimens originated in the United States, Italy and Spain. T cells, B-cell-depleted T cells, or PBMCs provided the cDNA or gDNA that served as material.

Symptom resolution, clearance, or two negative PCRs marked donors in Cohort 3 as recovered. In the original processing: Counts of nucleated cells, estimated from reference gene primer amplification, were obtained. The repertoire was sequenced with immunoSEQ multiplex PCR; TCRdb's copy has only in-frame clones and lacks some. V and J calls and clone size are as listed in that table; D and trimming were resolved from the DNA. The sample shows 350,000 to 450,000 clones, under 90% of them seen only once. The CDR3 consists of 15 residues. Trimming pared 5 bases from V and 4 bases from J, leaving 14 bases between. CDR1 SGHVS and CDR2 FNYEAQ come from the germline V gene.

The material sequenced was PBMCs or T cells enriched from blood (not recorded which). The chain recombines TRBV7-6 with TRBJ1-4; D uncertain. This sequence was found in a woman between 25 and 40 years old who had recovered from COVID-19. The DNA for the CDR3 is TGTGCCAGCAGCCGACTTCTTGGCCGTAATGAAAAACTGTTTTTT. It translates to CASSRLLGRNEKLFF.